These 9 T cell receptor beta chains were sequenced from one sample in a study of vaccination and CD4 T cells after COVID-19. The study sequenced cultured CD4+ T cell DNA using the Oncomine TCR Beta short-read assay. TCRdb re-derived calls from the PCR reads in MiXCR, one entry per CDR3 protein. Of roughly 22,000 distinct CDR3 sequences detected, about 60% appear once; the ten largest clones hold approximately 7.8%. The treatment denotes: approximately 9-day PBMC culture with coronavirus spike peptide pools or control peptides (ViraFEST assay). These receptors' targets are unknown. Sequenced material: CD4+ T cells from blood, cultured in vitro. Source of these receptors: a human donor who had recovered from COVID-19.

The chain combines TRBV28 with TRBJ1-5; D is undetermined. The CDR3 is 14 amino acids. Germline assignment: CDR1 MDHEN and CDR2 SYDVKM. Deletions cut 5 bases from V and 9 bases from J, with 17 bases between. Here the CDR3 reads CASSHPGSPRPQHF. Here the CDR3 DNA reads TGTGCCAGCAGTCACCCGGGATCCCCCCGGCCCCAGCATTTT.

Only a few counts were recorded for this clonotype. This chain connects TRBV6-1 to TRBJ1-5; D is ambiguous. Germline CDR1 is MNHNS and CDR2 is SASEGT. V dropped 7 bases and J dropped 1 base, with 14 bases sitting between them. The CDR3 covers 15 residues. The CDR3 reads CASTSLRGSNQPQHF. As DNA, the CDR3 is TGTGCCAGCACCTCTCTCCGGGGAAGCAATCAGCCCCAGCATTTT.

This clonotype was seen more than once but under ten times. The chain couples TRBV7-2 to TRBJ1-1; no reliable D call. V was shortened by 5 bases and J by 5 bases, with 15 bases between the two germline ends. Germline V gene data show CDR1 as SGHTA and CDR2 as FQGNSA. There are 14 residues in the CDR3. CDR3 residues: CASSHAGLGTEAFF. CDR3 DNA: TGTGCCAGCAGCCACGCCGGGCTTGGGACTGAAGCTTTCTTT.

The rearrangement links TRBV20-1 to TRBJ1-5; D is unclear. V was clipped by 3 bases and J by 0 bases, with 3 bases between them. Germline values: CDR1 DFQATT, CDR2 SNEGSKA (reference sequence). The CDR3 length is 12 residues. The CDR3 nucleotides are TGCAGTGCTAGGCGTAGCAATCAGCCCCAGCATTTT. This encodes CSARRSNQPQHF.

The CDR3 here is CASSAPGSPENTEAFF. The DNA for the CDR3 is TGTGCCAGCAGTGCCCCGGGATCCCCGGAGAACACTGAAGCTTTCTTT. V is TRBV6-1 and J is TRBJ1-1; the D is unclear. Germline-derived CDR1 and CDR2 are MNHNS and SASEGT. The CDR3 runs 16 residues. V was pared by 4 bases and J by 1 base, with 16 bases between.

V and J are TRBV7-9 and TRBJ1-2; the match to TRBD1 covers 7 bases. Unmatched junction bases numbered 9, after V lost 7 bases and J lost 1 base. The CDR3 has 15 residues. Germline values: CDR1 SEHNR, CDR2 FQNEAQ (reference sequence). The CDR3 DNA sequence: TGTGCCAGCACGTCCTGGGACAGCGTTAACTATGGCTACACCTTC. It is translated as CASTSWDSVNYGYTF.

This chain connects TRBV28 to TRBJ1-2; the D is unclear. CDR1 is MDHEN, CDR2 SYDVKM, per germline. This CDR3 has 14 residues. V was trimmed by 6 bases and J by 7 bases, leaving 18 bases between them. CDR3 nucleotide sequence: TGTGCCAGCAGAGGGCAGCCCGTCGTTGCTGGCTACACCTTC. This gives the protein CASRGQPVVAGYTF.

V and J are TRBV24-1 and TRBJ1-5; D is undetermined. This CDR3 region has 12 residues. With 3 bases removed from V and 4 bases from J, the gap between germline ends came to 3 bases. Germline V gene lookup returns CDR1 KGHDR and CDR2 SFDVKD. CDR3 coding DNA: TGTGCCACCAGTGATGAGAATCAGCCCCAGCATTTT. It translates to CATSDENQPQHF.

This clonotype occurred a few times. At one of its ends the junction is not consistent with the germline gene, which may arise from a read error. The CDR3 DNA sequence: TGCTTATCGAGGAGCCCTACTAACTATGGCTACACCTTC. This encodes CLSRSPTNYGYTF. V and J are TRBV6-1 and TRBJ1-2; D is undetermined. Germline assignment: CDR1 MNHNS and CDR2 SASEGT. CDR3 length: 13 residues.